This passage covers 29 T cell receptor beta chains from one sample sequenced in a study of blood T cell repertoires in COVID-19. Clones were read by immunoSEQ multiplex PCR, and TCRdb kept only the in-frame ones, dropping some. The sample carries about 370,000 clones, roughly nine tenths recorded once. Sample: PBMCs or T cells enriched from blood (not recorded which). Receptor source: a woman in her thirties or forties who had been exposed to COVID-19.

The genes are TRBV5-1 and TRBJ1-4; D ambiguous. V was cut by 2 bases and J by 0 bases, with 14 bases left in between. This CDR3 comprises 17 residues. The germline V gene encodes CDR1 SGHRS and CDR2 YFSETQ. The CDR3 is CASSFRPGPTTNEKLFF. The CDR3 region has the DNA TGCGCCAGCAGCTTTAGACCTGGGCCTACAACTAATGAAAAACTGTTTTTT.

This chain links TRBV2 with TRBJ1-2, with D tentatively TRBD1 (5 bases). The germline CDR1 and CDR2 sequences are SNHLY and FYNNEI. The CDR3 consists of 12 residues. CDR3 amino acids: CAQPGRDAGYTF. CDR3 sequence (DNA): TGTGCGCAACCCGGGAGGGACGCTGGCTACACCTTC.

V and J are TRBV7-2 and TRBJ1-2, with D perhaps TRBD1 (5 bases). The CDR3 has 13 amino acids. The germline CDR1 and CDR2 sequences are SGHTA and FQGNSA. V lost 1 base and J 7 bases, leaving 10 bases between the germline ends. CDR3 loop: CASSLGGVRGYTF. CDR3 DNA: TGTGCCAGCAGCTTAGGGGGGGTCCGTGGCTACACCTTC.

The V gene is TRBV18, the J gene TRBJ2-7; possibly TRBD1 for D (5 bases). Trimming cost V 0 bases and J 2 bases, with 8 bases left between them. Germline lookup yields CDR1 KGHSH and CDR2 LQKENI. The CDR3 is 14 amino acids. CDR3 region: CASSPPAGPYEQYF. Written as DNA, the CDR3 is TGTGCCAGCTCACCACCGGCAGGGCCCTACGAGCAGTACTTC.

The chain combines TRBV5-6 with TRBJ2-7, with 7 bases that match TRBD2. With V trimmed by 2 bases and J by 2 bases, 7 bases remained unmatched. Germline V gives CDR1 SGHDT, CDR2 YYEEEE. The CDR3 covers 15 residues. CDR3 loop: CASSLGAGPPYEQYF. The DNA for the CDR3 is TGTGCCAGCAGCTTAGGAGCGGGGCCTCCCTACGAGCAGTACTTC.

J is TRBJ2-7 and V is TRBV20-1, with unresolved D. Trimming removed 3 bases from V and 4 bases from J, with 7 bases in between. The CDR3 is made up of 11 amino acids. Germline loops: CDR1 DFQATT, CDR2 SNEGSKA (reference sequence). The CDR3 DNA sequence: TGCAGTGCTAGGAGGATATACGAGCAGTACTTC. The encoded protein is CSARRIYEQYF.

This clone was picked up one time. The chain couples TRBV30 to TRBJ2-7; 12 bases line up with TRBD2. The CDR3 is 17 amino acids. Germline CDR1 GTSNPN, CDR2 SVGIG (reference sequence). V gave up 0 bases and J gave up 5 bases; unmatched junction bases: 11. CDR3 region: CAWSVIRTSGAPNEQYF. CDR3 in DNA: TGTGCCTGGAGTGTGATTAGGACTAGCGGGGCCCCCAACGAGCAGTACTTC.

V and J are TRBV7-3 and TRBJ2-1; 13 bases fit TRBD2. Germline V lookup: CDR1 SGHTA, CDR2 FQGTGA. The CDR3 runs to 19 residues. J gave up 10 bases and V 5 bases, and 20 bases lay outside the gene matches. In DNA, the CDR3 is TGTGCCAGCAGCACTCCAGCCGGGACTAGCGGGACGCTTGCCGGAGAGCAGTTCTTC. Amino acids: CASSTPAGTSGTLAGEQFF.

This CDR3 is CASSLGVEQFF. Written as DNA, the CDR3 is TGTGCCAGCAGCTTAGGAGTTGAGCAGTTCTTC. The rearrangement joins TRBV11-3 to TRBJ2-1; D remains unclear. Germline V gene data show CDR1 as SGHNT and CDR2 as YENEEA. There are 11 residues in the CDR3. Deletions cut 1 base from V and 9 bases from J, with 4 bases between.

The chain is built from TRBV2 and TRBJ2-7; D not certain. The CDR3 spans 12 residues. The V end was cut by 6 bases, the J end by 1 base, with 7 bases between. Germline loops: CDR1 SNHLY, CDR2 FYNNEI. In DNA, the CDR3 is TGTGCCAGCAGCGTCACATCCTACGAGCAGTACTTC. Its translation: CASSVTSYEQYF.

V is TRBV3-1 (or the pseudogene TRBV3-2) and J is TRBJ2-2, with TRBD2 identical over 8 bases. The CDR3 loop spans 18 amino acids. From germline, CDR1 is LGHDT and CDR2 YNNKEL (reference sequence). V lost 0 bases, J lost 4 bases, and 10 bases stayed unmatched. The CDR3 sequence is CASSQDWGAGVGTGELFF. DNA for the CDR3: TGTGCCAGCAGCCAAGATTGGGGAGCGGGGGTCGGCACCGGGGAGCTGTTTTTT.

The chain joins TRBV7-2 to TRBJ2-3; 10 nucleotides line up with TRBD1. The CDR3 sequence is 17 residues long. The V and J ends lost 0 bases and 0 bases, in that order; junction bases with no gene match: 3. From germline, CDR1 is SGHTA and CDR2 FQGNSA. The CDR3 nucleotides read TGTGCCAGCAGCTTAGCGGGACAGGGGTTTAGCACAGATACGCAGTATTTT. Its translation: CASSLAGQGFSTDTQYF.

This rearrangement joins TRBV6-4 to TRBJ1-5; D not resolved. Trimming removed 0 bases at V and 3 bases at J, with 9 bases between. The CDR3 sequence is 15 residues long. Germline CDR1 MRHNA, CDR2 SNTAGT. DNA for the CDR3: TGTGCCAGCAGTGACTCAGGCGGGAACAATCAGCCCCAGCATTTT. Its protein is CASSDSGGNNQPQHF.

The rearrangement links TRBV25-1 to TRBJ2-1, with D possibly matching TRBD2 (5 bases). V was pared by 3 bases and J by 1 base, with 13 bases between. This CDR3 is 16 amino acids long. Germline V gene sequence: CDR1 MGHDK, CDR2 SYGVNS. CDR3 DNA: TGTGCCAGCAGTGATCCCGGGGAGAGGTCCTACAATGAGCAGTTCTTC. It is translated as CASSDPGERSYNEQFF.

The V call is TRBV5-1, the J call TRBJ2-7; TRBD2 matches 14 bases. Germline V gene data show CDR1 as SGHRS and CDR2 as YFSETQ. CDR3 length: 16 amino acids. V was pared by 3 bases and J by 3 bases, with 5 bases of the junction left unmatched. The CDR3: CASSWGLAGDRYEQYF. Here the CDR3 DNA reads TGCGCCAGCAGCTGGGGACTAGCGGGAGACCGCTACGAGCAGTACTTC.

This sequence joins TRBV12-5 and TRBJ1-1, with no clear D. CDR1 is LGHNT, CDR2 FRNRAP, per germline. The CDR3 is 12 amino acids. V was trimmed by 7 bases and J by 1 base, leaving 7 bases between them. CDR3 in amino acids: CASDGGNTEAFF. For the CDR3, the DNA is TGTGCTAGTGACGGAGGGAACACTGAAGCTTTCTTT. Using reference TRBV12-5 and TRBJ1-1 for the parts outside the CDR3, the full variable domain is DARVTQTPRHKVTEMGQEVTMRCQPILGHNTVFWYRQTMMQGLELLAYFRNRAPLDDSGMPKDRFSAEMPDATLATLKIQPSEPRDSAVYFCASDGGNTEAFFGQGTRLTVV.

A single count supports this clone. One end of the junction is discordant with germline, which a read error may explain. The gene calls are TRBV7-9 and TRBJ1-2, with 9 nucleotides matching TRBD1. The V gene's germline CDR1 is SEHNR and CDR2 FQNEAQ (reference sequence). The CDR3 is made up of 11 amino acids. The CDR3 sequence: CASSTGQGLSF. CDR3 DNA: TGTGCCAGCAGCACCGGACAGGGGTTAAGTTTC. Looking up the rest from reference TRBV7-9 and TRBJ1-2 gives the full variable domain: DTGVSQNPRHKITKRGQNVTFRCDPISEHNRLYWYRQTLGQGPEFLTYFQNEAQLEKSRLLSDRFSAERPKGSFSTLEIQRTEQGDSAMYLCASSTGQGLSFGSGTRLTVV.

CDR3 DNA: TGTGCCAGCAGGGGGAGGAGCGGCTACACCTTC. Residues: CASRGRSGYTF. This chain links TRBV6-5 with TRBJ1-2; D remains unclear. Trimming removed 6 bases at V and 8 bases at J, with 10 bases between. Germline lookup yields CDR1 MNHEY and CDR2 SVGAGI. The CDR3 is 11 residues long.

The rearrangement joins TRBV13 to TRBJ1-1; TRBD1 is a possible D gene (5 bases). Germline values: CDR1 PRHDT, CDR2 FYEKMQ (reference sequence). Deletions cut 2 bases from V and 3 bases from J, with 10 bases between. This CDR3 is 14 amino acids long. The CDR3 sequence is CASSLPRGDTEAFF. CDR3 nucleotides: TGTGCCAGCAGCTTACCGCGGGGGGACACTGAAGCTTTCTTT.

The chain recombines TRBV7-8 with TRBJ1-4; D uncertain. Between the trimmed V and J ends, which lost 1 base and 8 bases, there was a span of 11 bases. CDR1 is SGHVS and CDR2 is FQNEAQ in the germline V gene. The CDR3 spans 14 residues. DNA for the CDR3: TGTGCCAGCAGCTTAGATATCCCGTTCGAAAAACTGTTTTTT. This encodes CASSLDIPFEKLFF. The whole variable domain, filled in from reference TRBV7-8 and TRBJ1-4, reads GAGVSQSPRYKVAKRGQDVALRCDPISGHVSLFWYQQALGQGPEFLTYFQNEAQLDKSGLPSDRFFAERPEGSVSTLKIQRTQQEDSAVYLCASSLDIPFEKLFFGSGTQLSVL.

This clone was observed a handful of times. This chain connects TRBV5-6 to TRBJ1-2; TRBD1 agrees at 8 bases. Trimming cost V 0 bases and J 4 bases; bases outside gene matches: 5. The CDR3 covers 15 residues. The V gene's germline CDR1 is SGHDT and CDR2 YYEEEE. CDR3 sequence reads: CASSLVQQGGYGYTF. CDR3 DNA sequence: TGTGCCAGCAGCTTGGTTCAACAGGGGGGCTATGGCTACACCTTC.

This chain uses TRBV12-3 or TRBV12-4 with TRBJ2-2; tentative D call: TRBD2 (7 bases). V shed 6 bases and J shed 6 bases, with 11 bases lying between them. The CDR3 totals 13 residues. CDR3 sequence (DNA): TGTGCCAGCAGCCGAGGGGGGGCCGGGGAGCTGTTTTTT. Translated, it gives CASSRGGAGELFF.

The J gene is TRBJ2-3, the V gene TRBV12-5, with 8 positions matching TRBD2. The CDR3 covers 17 residues. CDR1 LGHNT and CDR2 FRNRAP come from the germline V gene. J lost 4 bases, V lost 4 bases, and 13 bases had no gene match. As DNA, the CDR3 is TGTGCTAGTGGTTCCCCTCCACCGGGAGGGCCGGCAGATACGCAGTATTTT. Its protein is CASGSPPPGGPADTQYF.

This clone was seen more than once but under ten times. V gene TRBV7-2 combines with J gene TRBJ1-2; possibly TRBD1 for D (6 bases). The CDR3 is made up of 16 amino acids. Germline loops: CDR1 SGHTA, CDR2 FQGNSA. The ends were cut back, 1 base at V and 4 bases at J, with 16 bases in the middle. The DNA of the CDR3 is TGTGCCAGCAGCTTAGTCGTGGGGGGGCTAGGCTATGGCTACACCTTC. Translating gives CASSLVVGGLGYGYTF.

The J gene is TRBJ2-7, the V gene TRBV27, with 10 bases aligning to TRBD2. Looked up from germline, CDR1 is MNHEY and CDR2 is SMNVEV (reference sequence). Unmatched junction bases numbered 11, after V lost 2 bases and J lost 7 bases. This CDR3 contains 16 residues. The DNA for the CDR3 is TGTGCCAGCAGTTTAATTTCGGGACTAGCGTTGGGGGAGCAGTACTTC. It specifies CASSLISGLALGEQYF.

V usage is TRBV30 and J usage is TRBJ2-7, with 9 bases identical to TRBD2. CDR3 length: 15 residues. Germline lookup yields CDR1 GTSNPN and CDR2 SVGIG (reference sequence). V trimming: 0 bases; J trimming: 2 bases; junction bases outside the gene matches: 5. The CDR3 loop reads CAWSVGGGAPYEQYF. CDR3 nucleotide sequence: TGTGCCTGGAGTGTAGGCGGGGGGGCCCCCTACGAGCAGTACTTC.

J is TRBJ1-6 and V is TRBV5-1; 7 positions agree with TRBD1. Germline loops: CDR1 SGHRS, CDR2 YFSETQ. The CDR3 extends over 15 amino acids. With V trimmed by 4 bases and J by 6 bases, 7 bases remained unmatched. As DNA, the CDR3 is TGCGCCAGCAGCCCAGACAGGGTGGCTAATTCACCCCTCCACTTT. Residues: CASSPDRVANSPLHF.

V and J are TRBV11-3 and TRBJ2-7, with 11 bases matching TRBD2. From germline, CDR1 is SGHNT and CDR2 YENEEA. The CDR3 consists of 16 residues. V dropped 5 bases and J dropped 2; count of bases not matched to a gene: 8. The chain's CDR3 is CASSRSALAGAYEQYF. CDR3 coding DNA: TGTGCCAGCAGCCGTAGTGCACTAGCGGGAGCCTACGAGCAGTACTTC.

The rearrangement uses TRBV6-1 and TRBJ1-5; 7 nucleotides agree with TRBD1. The CDR3 consists of 16 residues. Trimming at V came to 4 bases and at J to 6 bases, leaving 12 bases not matched to a gene. CDR1 and CDR2 from the germline V gene are MNHNS and SASEGT. CDR3 in amino acids: CASSVGQKIWGQPQHF. The CDR3 nucleotides are TGTGCCAGCAGTGTGGGACAGAAAATATGGGGTCAGCCCCAGCATTTT.